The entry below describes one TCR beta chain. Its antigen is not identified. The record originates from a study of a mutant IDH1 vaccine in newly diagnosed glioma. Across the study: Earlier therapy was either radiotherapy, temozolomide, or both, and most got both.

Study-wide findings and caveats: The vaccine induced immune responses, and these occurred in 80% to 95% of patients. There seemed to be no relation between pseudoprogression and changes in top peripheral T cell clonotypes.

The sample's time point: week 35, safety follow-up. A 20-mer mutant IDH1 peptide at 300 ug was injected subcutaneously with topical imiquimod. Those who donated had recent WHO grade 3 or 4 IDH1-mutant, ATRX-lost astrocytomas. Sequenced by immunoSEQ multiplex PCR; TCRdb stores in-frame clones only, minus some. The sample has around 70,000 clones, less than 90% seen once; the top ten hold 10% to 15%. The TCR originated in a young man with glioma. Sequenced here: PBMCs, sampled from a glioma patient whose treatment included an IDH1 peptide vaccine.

The CDR3 DNA reads as TGTGCCAGCAGTTTGGCCATAGTTAATCAGCCCCAGCATTTT. Protein product: CASSLAIVNQPQHF. This chain joins TRBV28 and TRBJ1-5; D unclear. The V gene's germline CDR1 is MDHEN and CDR2 SYDVKM. The CDR3 extends over 14 amino acids. Between the trimmed V and J ends, which lost 3 bases and 4 bases, there was a span of 10 bases.